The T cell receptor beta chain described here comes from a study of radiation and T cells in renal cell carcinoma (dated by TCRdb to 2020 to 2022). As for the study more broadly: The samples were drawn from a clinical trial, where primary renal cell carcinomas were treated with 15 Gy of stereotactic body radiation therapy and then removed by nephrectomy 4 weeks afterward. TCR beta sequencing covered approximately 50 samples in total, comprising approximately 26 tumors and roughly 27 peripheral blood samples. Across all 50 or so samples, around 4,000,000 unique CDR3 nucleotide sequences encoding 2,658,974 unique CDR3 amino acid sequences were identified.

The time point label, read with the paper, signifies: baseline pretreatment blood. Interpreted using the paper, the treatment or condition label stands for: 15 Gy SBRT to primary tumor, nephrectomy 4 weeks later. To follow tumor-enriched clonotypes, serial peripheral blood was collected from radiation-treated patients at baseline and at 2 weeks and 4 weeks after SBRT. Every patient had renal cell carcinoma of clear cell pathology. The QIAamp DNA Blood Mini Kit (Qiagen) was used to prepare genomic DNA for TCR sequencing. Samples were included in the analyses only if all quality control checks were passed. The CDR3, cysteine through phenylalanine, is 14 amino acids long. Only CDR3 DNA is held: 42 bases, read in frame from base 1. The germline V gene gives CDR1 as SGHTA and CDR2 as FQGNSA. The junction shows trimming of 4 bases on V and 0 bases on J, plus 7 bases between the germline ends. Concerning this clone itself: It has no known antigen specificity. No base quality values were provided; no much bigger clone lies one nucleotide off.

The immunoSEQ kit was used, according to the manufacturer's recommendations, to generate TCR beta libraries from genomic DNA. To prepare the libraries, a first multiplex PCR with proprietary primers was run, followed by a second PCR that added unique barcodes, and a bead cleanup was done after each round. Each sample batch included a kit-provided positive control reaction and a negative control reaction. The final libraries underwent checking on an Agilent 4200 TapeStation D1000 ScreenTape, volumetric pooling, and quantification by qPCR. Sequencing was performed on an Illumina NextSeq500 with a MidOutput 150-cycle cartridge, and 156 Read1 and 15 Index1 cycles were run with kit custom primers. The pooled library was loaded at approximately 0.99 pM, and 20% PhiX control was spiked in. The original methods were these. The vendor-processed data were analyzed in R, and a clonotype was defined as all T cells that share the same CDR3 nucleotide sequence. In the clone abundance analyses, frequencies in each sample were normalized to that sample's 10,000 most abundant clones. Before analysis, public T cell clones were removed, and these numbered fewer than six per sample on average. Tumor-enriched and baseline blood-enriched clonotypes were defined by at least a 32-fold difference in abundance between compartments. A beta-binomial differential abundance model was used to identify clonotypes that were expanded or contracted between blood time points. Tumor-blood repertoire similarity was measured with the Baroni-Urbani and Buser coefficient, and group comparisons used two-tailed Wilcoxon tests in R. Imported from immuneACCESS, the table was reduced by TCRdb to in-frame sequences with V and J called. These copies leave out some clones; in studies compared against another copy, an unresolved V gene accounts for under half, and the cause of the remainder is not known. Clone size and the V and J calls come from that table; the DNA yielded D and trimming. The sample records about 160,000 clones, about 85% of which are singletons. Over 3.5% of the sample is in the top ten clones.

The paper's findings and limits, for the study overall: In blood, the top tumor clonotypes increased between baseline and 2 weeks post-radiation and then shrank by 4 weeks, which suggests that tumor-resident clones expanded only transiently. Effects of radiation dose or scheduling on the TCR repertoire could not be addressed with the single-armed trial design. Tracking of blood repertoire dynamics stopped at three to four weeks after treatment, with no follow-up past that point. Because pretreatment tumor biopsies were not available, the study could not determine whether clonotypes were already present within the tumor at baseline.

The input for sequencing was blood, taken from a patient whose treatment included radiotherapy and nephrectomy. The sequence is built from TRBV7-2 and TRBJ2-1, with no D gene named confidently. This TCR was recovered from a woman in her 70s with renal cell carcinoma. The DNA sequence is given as TGTGCCAGCAGCTCGTCCCTCTCCTACAATGAGCAGTTCTTC. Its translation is CASSSSLSYNEQFF.